The entry below gives a single TCR beta chain sequence along with its context. Its target is not known. This specimen belongs to a study of shared clonotypes between healthy human individuals. This table comes from immunoSEQ multiplex PCR, and its TCRdb copy is limited to in-frame clones, with some not included. The data hold around 600,000 clones, with about 95% observed a single time. Naive-designated CD8 cells lacked CD45RO, were positively enriched for CCR7, and omitted terminally differentiated effector memory CD45RA+ cells. Overall study results and limits: Limited genetic and exposure-history diversity came from having few donors. A reduction in generation probabilities was seen for non-shared clonotypes relative to those shared by all four donors. Only blood underwent sampling, and tissue repertoires likely differ. Inspection by rarefaction showed sorted-subset sequencing to be incomplete despite large depth.

The V and J ends lost 8 bases and 9 bases, in that order; junction bases with no gene match: 7. The CDR3 is 14 residues long. Looked up from germline, CDR1 is MDHEN and CDR2 is SYDVKM. This receptor was identified in a woman aged 25-40 years in good health. The V gene is TRBV28, the J gene TRBJ1-6, with TRBD1 matching 10 bases. The sequencing sample was made of naive CD8+ T cells sorted from blood. The CDR3 nucleotides are TGTGCCAGCGGAGAGACAGGGGGCGGTTCACCCCTCCACTTT. Protein sequence: CASGETGGGSPLHF.